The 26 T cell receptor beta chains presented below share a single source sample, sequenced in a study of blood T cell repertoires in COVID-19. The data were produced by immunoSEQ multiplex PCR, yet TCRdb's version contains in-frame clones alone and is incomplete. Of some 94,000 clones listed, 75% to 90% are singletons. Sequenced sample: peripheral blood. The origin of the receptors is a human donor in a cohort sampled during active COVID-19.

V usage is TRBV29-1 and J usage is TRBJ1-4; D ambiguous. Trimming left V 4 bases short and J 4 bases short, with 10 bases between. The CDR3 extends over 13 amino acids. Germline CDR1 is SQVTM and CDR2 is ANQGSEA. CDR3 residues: CSVATGGNEKLFF. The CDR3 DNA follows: TGCAGCGTTGCAACTGGTGGTAATGAAAAACTGTTTTTT. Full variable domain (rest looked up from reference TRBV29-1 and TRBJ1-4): SAVISQKPSRDICQRGTSLTIQCQVDSQVTMMFWYRQQPGQSLTLIATANQGSEATYESGFVIDKFPISRPNLTFSTLTVSNMSPEDSSIYLCSVATGGNEKLFFGSGTQLSVL.

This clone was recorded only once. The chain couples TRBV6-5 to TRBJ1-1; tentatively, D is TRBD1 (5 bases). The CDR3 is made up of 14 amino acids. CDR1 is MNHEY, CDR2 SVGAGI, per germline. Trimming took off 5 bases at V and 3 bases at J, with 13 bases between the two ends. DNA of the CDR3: TGTGCCAGCAGTCCTACCGGGGGGGACACTGAAGCTTTCTTT. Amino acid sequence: CASSPTGGDTEAFF.

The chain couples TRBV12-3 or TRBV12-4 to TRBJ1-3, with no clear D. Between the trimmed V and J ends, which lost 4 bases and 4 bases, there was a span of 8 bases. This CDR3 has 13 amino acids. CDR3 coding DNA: TGTGCCAGCAGTTCCTTCCAGGGAAACACCATATATTTT. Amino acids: CASSSFQGNTIYF.

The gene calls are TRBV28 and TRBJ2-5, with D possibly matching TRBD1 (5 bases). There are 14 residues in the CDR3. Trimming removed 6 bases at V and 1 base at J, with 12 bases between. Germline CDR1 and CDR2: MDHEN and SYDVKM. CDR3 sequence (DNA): TGTGCCAGCAGGAGGACATTGGCCCAAGAGACCCAGTACTTC. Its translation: CASRRTLAQETQYF. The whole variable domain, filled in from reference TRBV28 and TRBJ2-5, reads DVKVTQSSRYLVKRTGEKVFLECVQDMDHENMFWYRQDPGLGLRLIYFSYDVKMKEKGDIPEGYSVSREKKERFSLILESASTNQTSMYLCASRRTLAQETQYFGPGTRLLVL.

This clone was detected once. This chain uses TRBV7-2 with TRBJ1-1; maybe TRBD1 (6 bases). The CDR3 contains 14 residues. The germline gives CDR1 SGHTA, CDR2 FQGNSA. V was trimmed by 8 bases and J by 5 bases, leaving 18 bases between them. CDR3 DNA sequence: TGTGCCAGCCTACGGGGGGCGGCGGAAACTGAAGCTTTCTTT. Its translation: CASLRGAAETEAFF.

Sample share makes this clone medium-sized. As DNA, the CDR3 is TGTGCCACCGGGACTAGCGGGAACACCGGGGAGCTGTTTTTT. Amino acids: CATGTSGNTGELFF. The chain uses TRBV28 and TRBJ2-2; 11 bases align to TRBD2. The CDR3 is made up of 14 amino acids. J lost 1 base, V lost 10 bases, and 2 bases had no gene match. Germline V CDR1 and CDR2: MDHEN, SYDVKM.

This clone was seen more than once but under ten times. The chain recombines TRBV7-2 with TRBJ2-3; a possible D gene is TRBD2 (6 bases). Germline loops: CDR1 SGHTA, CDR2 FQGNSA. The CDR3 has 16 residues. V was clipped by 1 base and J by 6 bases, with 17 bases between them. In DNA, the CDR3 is TGTGCCAGCAGCTTAGGCGTAACGGGAGCAGGGGATACGCAGTATTTT. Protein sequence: CASSLGVTGAGDTQYF.

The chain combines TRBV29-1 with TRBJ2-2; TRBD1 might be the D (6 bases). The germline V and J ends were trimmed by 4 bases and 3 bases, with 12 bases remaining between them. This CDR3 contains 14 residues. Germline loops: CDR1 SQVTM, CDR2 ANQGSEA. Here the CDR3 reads CSVGRNRDTGELFF. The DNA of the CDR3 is TGCAGCGTTGGAAGGAACAGGGACACCGGGGAGCTGTTTTTT.

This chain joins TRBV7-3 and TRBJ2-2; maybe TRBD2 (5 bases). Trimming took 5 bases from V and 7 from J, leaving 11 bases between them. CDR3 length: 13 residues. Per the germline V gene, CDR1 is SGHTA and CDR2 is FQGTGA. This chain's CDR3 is CASSLEGGGELFF. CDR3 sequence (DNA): TGTGCCAGCAGCCTTGAGGGTGGCGGGGAGCTGTTTTTT.

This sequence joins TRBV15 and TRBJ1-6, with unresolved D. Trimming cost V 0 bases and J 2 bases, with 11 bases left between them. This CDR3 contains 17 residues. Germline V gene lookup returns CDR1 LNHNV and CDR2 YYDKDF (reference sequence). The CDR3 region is CATSRDHGSAYNSPLHF. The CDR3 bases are TGTGCCACCAGCAGAGATCACGGTAGCGCCTATAATTCACCCCTCCACTTT.

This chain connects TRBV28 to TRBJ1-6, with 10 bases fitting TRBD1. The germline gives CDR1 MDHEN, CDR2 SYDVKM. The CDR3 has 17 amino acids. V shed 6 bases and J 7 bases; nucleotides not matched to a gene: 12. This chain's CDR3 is CASRTWTGGSQNSPLHF. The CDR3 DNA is TGTGCCAGCAGGACTTGGACAGGGGGATCACAGAATTCACCCCTCCACTTT.

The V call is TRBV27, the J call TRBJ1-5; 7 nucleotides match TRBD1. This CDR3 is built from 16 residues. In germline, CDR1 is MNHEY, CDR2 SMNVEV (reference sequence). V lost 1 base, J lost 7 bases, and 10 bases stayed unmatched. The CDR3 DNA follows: TGTGCCAGCAGTTTATGGTCAGGGGGTGTTGGACAGCCCCAGCATTTT. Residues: CASSLWSGGVGQPQHF.

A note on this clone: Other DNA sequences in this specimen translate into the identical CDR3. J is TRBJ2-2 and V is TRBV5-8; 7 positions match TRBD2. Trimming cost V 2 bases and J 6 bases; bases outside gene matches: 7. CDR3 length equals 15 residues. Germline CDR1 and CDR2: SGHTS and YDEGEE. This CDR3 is CASSFRRGVAGELFF. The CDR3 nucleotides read TGTGCCAGCAGCTTCCGACGGGGGGTCGCCGGGGAGCTGTTTTTT.

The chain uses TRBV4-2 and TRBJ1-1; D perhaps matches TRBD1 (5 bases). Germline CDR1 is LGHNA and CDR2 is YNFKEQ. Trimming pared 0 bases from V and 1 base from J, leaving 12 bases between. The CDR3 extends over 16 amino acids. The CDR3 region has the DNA TGTGCCAGCAGCCAAGATCCGGACACACGGAACACTGAAGCTTTCTTT. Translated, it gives CASSQDPDTRNTEAFF.

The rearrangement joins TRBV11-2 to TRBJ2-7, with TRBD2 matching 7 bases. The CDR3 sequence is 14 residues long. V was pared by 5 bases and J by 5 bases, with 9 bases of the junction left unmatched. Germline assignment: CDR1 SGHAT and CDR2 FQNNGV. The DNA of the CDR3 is TGTGCCAGCAGCCCACCGGGACTAAACCACGAGCAGTACTTC. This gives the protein CASSPPGLNHEQYF.

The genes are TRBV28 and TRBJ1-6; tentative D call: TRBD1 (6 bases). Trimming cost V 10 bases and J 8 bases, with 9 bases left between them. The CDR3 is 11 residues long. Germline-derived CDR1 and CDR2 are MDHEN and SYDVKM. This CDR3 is CATAGDSPLHF. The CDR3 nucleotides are TGTGCCACAGCAGGGGATTCACCCCTCCACTTT.

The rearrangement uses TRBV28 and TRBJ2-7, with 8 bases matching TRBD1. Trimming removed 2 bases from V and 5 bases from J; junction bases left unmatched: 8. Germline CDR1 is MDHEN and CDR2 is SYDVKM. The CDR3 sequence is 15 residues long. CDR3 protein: CASSLRAGGADEQYF. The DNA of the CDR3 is TGTGCCAGCAGTTTAAGGGCAGGGGGCGCGGACGAGCAGTACTTC.

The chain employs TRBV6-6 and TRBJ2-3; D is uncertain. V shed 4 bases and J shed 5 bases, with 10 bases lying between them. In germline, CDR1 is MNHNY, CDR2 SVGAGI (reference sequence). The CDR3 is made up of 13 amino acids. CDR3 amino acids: CASSLLLVDTQYF. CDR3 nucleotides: TGTGCCAGCAGTTTACTCCTAGTAGATACGCAGTATTTT.

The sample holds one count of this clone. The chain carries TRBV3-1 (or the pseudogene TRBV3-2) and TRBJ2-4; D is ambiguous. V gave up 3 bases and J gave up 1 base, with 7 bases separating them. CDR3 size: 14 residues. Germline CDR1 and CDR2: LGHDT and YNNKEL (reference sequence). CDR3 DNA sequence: TGTGCCAGCAGCCAGAGCTCTGCCAAAAACATTCAGTACTTC. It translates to CASSQSSAKNIQYF.

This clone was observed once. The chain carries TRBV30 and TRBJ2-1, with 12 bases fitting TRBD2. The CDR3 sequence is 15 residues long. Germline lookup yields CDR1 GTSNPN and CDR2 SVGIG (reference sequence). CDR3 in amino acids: CALRRLAGVSSEQFF. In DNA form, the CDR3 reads TGTGCACTGAGGAGACTAGCGGGAGTCTCTAGTGAGCAGTTCTTC.

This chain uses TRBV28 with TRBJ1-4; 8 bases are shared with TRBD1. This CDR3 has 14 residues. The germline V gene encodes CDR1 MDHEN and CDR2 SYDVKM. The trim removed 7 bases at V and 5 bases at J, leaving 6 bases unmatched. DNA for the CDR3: TGTGCCAGCACTCTGACAGGGGTAAATGAAAAACTGTTTTTT. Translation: CASTLTGVNEKLFF.

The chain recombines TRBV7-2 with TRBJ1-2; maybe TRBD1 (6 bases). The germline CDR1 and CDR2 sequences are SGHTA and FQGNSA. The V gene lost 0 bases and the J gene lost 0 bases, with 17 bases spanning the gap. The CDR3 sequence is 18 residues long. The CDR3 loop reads CASSLASGTTYSNYGYTF. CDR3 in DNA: TGTGCCAGCAGCTTAGCATCCGGGACAACCTATTCTAACTATGGCTACACCTTC. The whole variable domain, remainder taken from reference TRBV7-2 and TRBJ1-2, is GAGVSQSPSNKVTEKGKDVELRCDPISGHTALYWYRQSLGQGLEFLIYFQGNSAPDKSGLPSDRFSAERTGGSVSTLTIQRTQQEDSAVYLCASSLASGTTYSNYGYTFGSGTRLTVV.

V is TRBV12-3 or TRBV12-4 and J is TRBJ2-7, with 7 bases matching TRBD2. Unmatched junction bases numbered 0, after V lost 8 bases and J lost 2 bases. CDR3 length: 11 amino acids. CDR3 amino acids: CASGRAYEQYF. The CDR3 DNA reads TGTGCCAGCGGGAGGGCCTACGAGCAGTACTTC.

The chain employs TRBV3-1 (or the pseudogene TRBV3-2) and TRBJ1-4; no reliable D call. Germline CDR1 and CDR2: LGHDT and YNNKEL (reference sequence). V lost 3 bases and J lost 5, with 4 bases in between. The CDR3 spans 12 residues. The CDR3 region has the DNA TGTGCCAGCAGCCACCTAAATGAAAAACTGTTTTTT. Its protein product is CASSHLNEKLFF.

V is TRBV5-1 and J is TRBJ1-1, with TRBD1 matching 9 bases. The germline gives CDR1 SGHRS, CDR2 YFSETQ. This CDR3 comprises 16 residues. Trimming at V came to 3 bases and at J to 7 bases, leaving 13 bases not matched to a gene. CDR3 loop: CASSSGQGIRSGEAFF. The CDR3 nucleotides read TGCGCCAGCAGCTCTGGACAGGGGATCAGATCAGGTGAAGCTTTCTTT.

The CDR3 nucleotides read TGTGCCAGCAGTGAAGTGACAGTCTACAATGAGCAGTTCTTC. Its translation is CASSEVTVYNEQFF. The chain is built from TRBV6-1 and TRBJ2-1; D might be TRBD1 (5 bases). Germline V gene data show CDR1 as MNHNS and CDR2 as SASEGT. V was shortened by 1 base and J by 3 bases, with 7 bases between the two germline ends. The CDR3 has 14 residues.